The following is a TCR beta chain sequence with its context. Antigen specificity is unknown. This record comes from a study of CXCR3-negative and CXCR3-positive naive CD8 T cells. The study's findings and limits: Naive CXCR3-negative cells resembled naive CXCR3-positive cells in TRBV-TRBJ usage; memory cells differed.

Germline lookup yields CDR1 SGHRS and CDR2 YFSETQ. The CDR3 consists of 18 residues. Researchers sorted roughly 310,000 cells of each CD8+ T cell subset in triplicate. The method, 5' RACE with UMI labels, was used to prepare the TRB cDNA libraries. Using the 5' RACE reads, TCRdb records one entry per CDR3 protein without DNA. The sample features tens of thousands of distinct CDR3 sequences, with roughly 3.9% in its top ten. The chain uses TRBV5-1 and TRBJ2-7; with no DNA, the TCRdb D assignment of TRBD1 cannot be verified. The TCR comes from a human donor in good health. Some clones in this sample may be carry-over from other donors' samples. Sequences were obtained from naive CXCR3- CD8+ T cells from blood. Subset in this sample: CD45RO-CCR7+CD27+CD95- naive CD8+ T cells lacking CXCR3 (TNR3-). The CDR3: CASSYLGTGTSLFHEQYF.